The rows below give T cell receptor beta chains drawn from one sample of a study of blood T cell repertoires in COVID-19. Data came from immunoSEQ multiplex PCR; TCRdb stores just in-frame clones and leaves some out. The sample lists 250,000 to 300,000 clones; about 85% were seen once. Sequenced input: peripheral blood. The receptors stem from a man aged 18 to 35 with active or convalescent COVID-19. The CDR3 runs from the conserved cysteine through the conserved F or W.

j_call	v_call	cdr3_aa
TRBJ1-4	TRBV20-1	CSASGQINEKLFF
TRBJ1-2	TRBV4-2	CASSQEGGANYGYTF
TRBJ1-2	TRBV30	CAWSVEGWDRGGYTF
TRBJ2-1	TRBV6-6	CASRRTSGSNEQFF
TRBJ1-1	TRBV6-5	CASSLTSGTGFEAFF
TRBJ1-3	TRBV18	CASSPMADSGNTIYF
TRBJ2-3	TRBV13	CASSNRLAGFTDTQYF
TRBJ2-7	TRBV5-6	CASSLAGGLSYEQYF
TRBJ2-3	TRBV11-1	CASSPGLAGSTDTQYF
TRBJ2-2	TRBV6-5	CASTWTSGRGGELFF
TRBJ2-1	TRBV2	CASTGGTPGNEQFF
TRBJ2-7	TRBV7-9	CASSFSNGQSYEQYF
TRBJ2-1	TRBV6-6	CASSYTLQGYEQFF
TRBJ2-3	TRBV9	CASSLEGGGATDTQYF
TRBJ2-7	TRBV30	CAWGLQGWEQYF
TRBJ2-5	TRBV4-1	CASSPHDGGTQYF
TRBJ1-2	TRBV11-2	CASSLEGRRNGGYTF
TRBJ2-5	TRBV14	CASSQFPIPTGQMGETQYF
TRBJ2-1	TRBV9	CASSGRGPRNNEQFF
TRBJ1-1	TRBV5-1	CASSFSGNTEAFF
TRBJ1-5	TRBV15	CATSRDQGKGQPQHF
TRBJ2-3	TRBV28	CASSLKQGAKDTQYF
TRBJ1-3	TRBV5-5	CASSLGGAGAIYF
TRBJ1-2	TRBV5-6	CASSLKPRGGYTF
TRBJ2-5	TRBV9	CASSVAEYETQYF
TRBJ2-3	TRBV4-1	CASSQDLLAGSTDTQYF
TRBJ2-5	TRBV10-3	CASGGSGGGETQYF
TRBJ1-2	TRBV7-9	CASSSGGFYGYTF
TRBJ2-1	TRBV11-2	CASSLDPSGAYNEQFF
TRBJ1-3	TRBV5-6	CASEGDRSPGNTIYF
TRBJ1-2	TRBV3-1/TRBV3-2	CASSRDRGYGYTF
TRBJ1-5	TRBV2	CARGRGNQPQHF
TRBJ2-5	TRBV5-4	CASSPQGQGKRETQYF
TRBJ2-5	TRBV19	CASSTTFGREETQYF
TRBJ1-5	TRBV10-3	CAISERGSHNQPQHF
TRBJ2-2	TRBV4-3	CASSQDAGATGELFF
TRBJ2-3	TRBV7-3	CASSETSGSDTDTQYF
TRBJ2-7	TRBV7-2	CASSLAAGRTYEQYF
TRBJ1-1	TRBV29-1	CSVSTSGTEAFF
TRBJ2-7	TRBV30	CAWNHGDRVSYEQYF
TRBJ1-1	TRBV9	CASSQGGLGNTEAFF
TRBJ2-1	TRBV2	CASSEWTSGLYNEQFF
TRBJ2-1	TRBV30	CAWIPRGGEQFF
TRBJ1-4	TRBV4-2	CASSQDRGGGNEKLFF
TRBJ1-1	TRBV3-1/TRBV3-2	CASSQEGGGSNTEAFF
TRBJ1-2	TRBV27	CASRERTGGDYGYTF
TRBJ1-3	TRBV10-1	CASSEPTGSSGNTIYF
TRBJ2-1	TRBV5-1	CASSIGPQVGEQFF